These 5 T cell receptor beta chains originate from one sample sequenced in a study of CXCR3-negative and CXCR3-positive naive CD8 T cells. Through 5' RACE with UMI labels, the TRB cDNA libraries were prepared. TCRdb re-called the 5' RACE reads; one entry per CDR3 protein, DNA not given. The sample spans approximately 88,000 distinct CDR3 sequences; the ten largest clones claim around 1.7%. The sample consisted of naive CXCR3- CD8+ T cells from blood. Documented subset: CD45RO-CCR7+CD27+CD95- naive CD8+ T cells lacking CXCR3 (TNR3-). These receptor sequences come from a human donor in good health. Some clones in this sample may be carry-over from other donors' samples.

The V and J genes are TRBV28 and TRBJ1-2. Germline CDR1 is MDHEN and CDR2 is SYDVKM. CDR3 length: 13 amino acids. The chain's CDR3 is CASTATSDNGYTF.

This sequence joins TRBV3-1 and TRBJ1-1. The CDR3 is 17 residues long. The V gene's germline CDR1 is LGHDT and CDR2 YNNKEL (reference sequence). The CDR3 region is CASSQFGPTVMNTEAFF.

V is TRBV19 and J is TRBJ2-2; without DNA, the TCRdb call of TRBD1 cannot be checked. The germline CDR1 and CDR2 sequences are LNHDA and SQIVND (reference sequence). This CDR3 has 16 amino acids. CDR3: CASSISRATDTGELFF.

V is TRBV13 and J is TRBJ2-6. The CDR3 consists of 14 residues. Germline V gene lookup returns CDR1 PRHDT and CDR2 FYEKMQ (reference sequence). CDR3 residues: CASSLDGGANVLTF.

The chain links TRBV7-9 to TRBJ2-7. Germline V gene lookup returns CDR1 SEHNR and CDR2 FQNEAQ (reference sequence). This CDR3 comprises 13 residues. The chain's CDR3 is CASSPPSSYEQYF.